This entry features one TCR beta chain sequence. Its antigen is still unknown. No much larger clone is present one base from it, and per-base qualities are unavailable. The germline V gene yields SGHTA for CDR1 and FQGNSA for CDR2. The V and J ends are trimmed by 6 bases and 8 bases, leaving 11 bases between them. Its CDR3 holds 12 amino acids, cysteine through phenylalanine. Only the CDR3 DNA stays, 36 bases, in frame from base 1. These data are taken from a study of shared clonotypes between healthy human individuals (TCRdb year 2020). Notes on the research overall: Three men and a couple of women, aged 18 to 49 years, made up the cohort. To increase sequencing depth and limit assay-specific biases, different laboratories used diverse techniques to prepare libraries and sequence TCR repertoires. Between about 0.85 and 10 billion PBMCs per donor were obtained by leukapheresis. To estimate repertoire size and how much clonotype sharing occurs between individuals, the study deeply sequenced the blood TCR repertoires of five healthy adults. For each donor, CD4 naive and CD4 memory were each run on three plates, CD8 naive on two plates, and CD8 memory on one plate. Points the paper makes about the study in general: The small number of donors limited the genetic and exposure-history diversity represented. Compared with non-shared clonotypes, the clonotypes found in all four sorted-subset donors had higher generation probabilities. Larger estimated clonotype richness was generally found for naive subsets than for memory subsets. Sampling was limited to blood, and TCR repertoires in tissue likely differ from TCR repertoires in blood. Incomplete sequencing was indicated by rarefaction of sorted-subset datasets, despite the large sequencing depth. Pairwise subsampling led to the expectation that sequencing depth would affect the degree of clonotype sharing among donors. Sharing across a few donors was observed for about 5% of naive CD4, over 3% of naive CD8, roughly 2.4% of memory CD4, and around 0.4% of memory CD8 clonotypes.

TCR CDR3 regions were amplified from genomic DNA by multiplex PCR using the deep immunoSEQ assay. Extracted genomic DNA from each cell subset was distributed evenly across all wells of several immunoSEQ 96-well plates, and each plate was treated as a replicate. For sorted subsets, 150 to 250 ng of genomic DNA, equivalent to 25,000 to 30,000 T cell genomes, went into each replicate PCR. The purified libraries were quantified using a Qubit 3.0 fluorometer, sized with a Bioanalyzer 2100, and then quantified again using the KAPA Library Quantification kit. A separate single-read 150-cycle Illumina NextSeq 550 flow cell was used to sequence each immunoSEQ 96-well plate. In the authors' own workflow: The immunoSEQ output contained only junctional sequences without quality scores, so filtering could not match that applied to full-length reads. To assign V/J genes and CDR3, sequences were annotated against IMGT germline references using PyIR, a Python wrapper for IgBLAST v1.9. Reads were filtered out if the reads had weak V/J assignments (E-value above 1e-6), no CDR3, stop codons, out-of-frame junctions, or ambiguous translated residues. V3J clonotypes were defined as sequences sharing the same inferred V gene, J gene, and CDR3 amino acid sequence. The percentage overlap between two repertoires was calculated by dividing the number of shared unique clonotypes by the size of the smaller repertoire. Richness of each repertoire was evaluated using RTK rarefaction, the Chao1 estimator, and Recon v2.1 estimates of unobserved clonotypes. OLGA was used to compute generation probabilities for all TCRbeta clonotypes that the gDNA method yielded from a few donors. This immuneACCESS table, as held by TCRdb, lists in-frame sequences with V and J called but not all clones. Of the missing ones, under half trace to an unresolved V gene in checked studies; the others have no known cause. Clonal size and the V and J genes are those of that table, whereas D and trimming came from the DNA. Recorded for this sample are roughly 1,500,000 clones; roughly 98.5% of them occurred a single time. The top ten hold around 0.38% of the sample.

The donors were healthy, HIV-negative adults who had no recently reported acute infections or vaccinations. Every donor was a Caucasian adult residing in Nashville, Tennessee, USA. CD4+ T cells were enriched through magnetic negative selection, after which naive cells were positively selected on CD45RA and the remaining negative fraction served as the memory subset. Blood was collected by leukapheresis, and PBMCs were isolated by Ficoll-Histopaque density gradient centrifugation and then cryopreserved in liquid nitrogen vapor phase. Purity and quantity of every magnetically sorted T cell population were checked by analytical flow cytometry. Genomic DNA was isolated from every sorted fraction and measured by UV absorbance on a Nanodrop 2000c.

Sequenced sample: naive CD4+ T cells sorted from blood. This sample's cell subset or site label indicates: CD45RA+ positively selected. The receptor's source is a young man in good health. Recombination linked TRBV7-2 to TRBJ1-5; perhaps TRBD1 is the D gene, with 5 bases matching. The DNA reads as follows: TGTGCCAGCAGTTCCCAGGGTAAGCCCCAGCATTTT. It encodes CASSSQGKPQHF.